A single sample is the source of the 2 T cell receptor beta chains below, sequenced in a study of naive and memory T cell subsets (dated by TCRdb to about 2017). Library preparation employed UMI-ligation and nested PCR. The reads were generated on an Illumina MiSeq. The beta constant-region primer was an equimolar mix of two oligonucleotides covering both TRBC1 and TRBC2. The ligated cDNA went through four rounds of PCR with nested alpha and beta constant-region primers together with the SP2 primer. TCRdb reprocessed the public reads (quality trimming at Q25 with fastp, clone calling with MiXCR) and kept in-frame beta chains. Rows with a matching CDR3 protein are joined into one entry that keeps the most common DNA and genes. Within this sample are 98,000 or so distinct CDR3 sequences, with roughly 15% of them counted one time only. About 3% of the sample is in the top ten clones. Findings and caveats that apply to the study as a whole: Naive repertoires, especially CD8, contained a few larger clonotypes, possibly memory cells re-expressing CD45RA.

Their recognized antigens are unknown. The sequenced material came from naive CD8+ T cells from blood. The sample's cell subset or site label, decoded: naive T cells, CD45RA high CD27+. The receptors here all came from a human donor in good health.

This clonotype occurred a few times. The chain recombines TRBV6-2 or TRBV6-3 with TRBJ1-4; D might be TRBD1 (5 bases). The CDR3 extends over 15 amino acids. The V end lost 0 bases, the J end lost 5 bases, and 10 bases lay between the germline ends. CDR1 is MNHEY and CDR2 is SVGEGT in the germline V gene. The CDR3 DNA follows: TGTGCCAGCAGTTACTCCGGGACCTACAATGAAAAACTGTTTTTT. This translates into CASSYSGTYNEKLFF.

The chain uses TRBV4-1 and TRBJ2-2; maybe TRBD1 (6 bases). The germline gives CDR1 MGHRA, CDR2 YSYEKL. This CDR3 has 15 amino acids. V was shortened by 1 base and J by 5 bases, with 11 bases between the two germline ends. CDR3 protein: CASSQVQGGTGELFF. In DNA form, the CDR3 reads TGCGCCAGCAGCCAAGTACAGGGTGGAACCGGGGAGCTGTTTTTT.